This is a list of T cell receptor beta chains from one sample in a study of blood T cell repertoires in COVID-19. TCRdb's copy holds only in-frame clones and misses some; the assay was immunoSEQ multiplex PCR. The profile shows about 250,000 clones, approximately 86% of them singletons. Material: peripheral blood. All receptors derive from an older woman who had recovered from COVID-19. Both conserved end residues are trimmed from each CDR3.

j_call: TRBJ1-2
v_call: TRBV5-5
cdr3_aa: ASSLAPGFGYT

j_call: TRBJ2-7
v_call: TRBV11-2
cdr3_aa: ASSPPGTGDEQY

j_call: TRBJ2-5
v_call: TRBV19
cdr3_aa: ASTVGREETQY

j_call: TRBJ2-1
v_call: TRBV6-2/TRBV6-3
cdr3_aa: ASSIWSLADNEQF

j_call: TRBJ2-2
v_call: TRBV14
cdr3_aa: ASSQPGGRDYTGELF

j_call: TRBJ1-5
v_call: TRBV28
cdr3_aa: ATIPLRDQPQH

j_call: TRBJ2-7
v_call: TRBV6-1
cdr3_aa: ASSDRIRGRSYEQY

j_call: TRBJ1-2
v_call: TRBV3-1/TRBV3-2
cdr3_aa: ASSHLDRGGYT

j_call: TRBJ2-1
v_call: TRBV19
cdr3_aa: ASTTYSYSYNEQF

j_call: TRBJ1-1
v_call: TRBV10-3
cdr3_aa: AIRNDRGDTEAF

j_call: TRBJ1-1
v_call: TRBV4-1
cdr3_aa: ASSDRTENTEAF

j_call: TRBJ1-2
v_call: TRBV4-3
cdr3_aa: ASSQALWDREGYGYT

j_call: TRBJ1-1
v_call: TRBV27
cdr3_aa: ASSLSAGTENTEAF

j_call: TRBJ1-2
v_call: TRBV4-1
cdr3_aa: ASSQDGQPNYGYT

j_call: TRBJ2-7
v_call: TRBV5-1
cdr3_aa: ASSLDTSYEQY

j_call: TRBJ1-2
v_call: TRBV7-2
cdr3_aa: ASSSVTGTVGYT

j_call: TRBJ1-4
v_call: TRBV7-6
cdr3_aa: ASSLLGTTTNEKLF

j_call: TRBJ1-1
v_call: TRBV2
cdr3_aa: ASTYETVNTEAF

j_call: TRBJ1-5
v_call: TRBV7-2
cdr3_aa: ASSLEGGQARQPQH

j_call: TRBJ2-7
v_call: TRBV3-1/TRBV3-2
cdr3_aa: ASSQAVRGSYEQY

j_call: TRBJ1-4
v_call: TRBV9
cdr3_aa: ASSVANVFPGTNEKLF

j_call: TRBJ2-5
v_call: TRBV5-1
cdr3_aa: ASSLGSGGRETQY

j_call: TRBJ2-1
v_call: TRBV4-2
cdr3_aa: ASSPRPGLAGGYNEQF

j_call: TRBJ1-1
v_call: TRBV28
cdr3_aa: ASNSQVNEAF

j_call: TRBJ1-4
v_call: TRBV6-6
cdr3_aa: ASIYGQEGGKLF

j_call: TRBJ1-6
v_call: TRBV7-2
cdr3_aa: ASSLDRGSGSPLH

j_call: TRBJ1-6
v_call: TRBV4-1
cdr3_aa: ASSQESGSWPSPLH

j_call: TRBJ2-5
v_call: TRBV6-1
cdr3_aa: ASSERRGQRETQY

j_call: TRBJ2-3
v_call: TRBV7-2
cdr3_aa: ASSSVGLAGGSTDTQY

j_call: TRBJ2-1
v_call: TRBV11-3
cdr3_aa: ASRPSGTGIEEQF

j_call: TRBJ2-3
v_call: TRBV9
cdr3_aa: ASSWRGAADTQY

j_call: TRBJ1-2
v_call: TRBV18
cdr3_aa: ASSRGQVDGYT

j_call: TRBJ2-7
v_call: TRBV5-1
cdr3_aa: ASRGQGVSYEQY

j_call: TRBJ2-2
v_call: TRBV7-3
cdr3_aa: ASSLLGGLDTGELF

j_call: TRBJ2-3
v_call: TRBV5-1
cdr3_aa: ASSGQAIRDTQY

j_call: TRBJ1-6
v_call: TRBV27
cdr3_aa: ASSLSSWTPHSSYNSPLH

j_call: TRBJ1-4
v_call: TRBV2
cdr3_aa: ASSVYEVPLTEKLF

j_call: TRBJ1-5
v_call: TRBV19
cdr3_aa: ASSPQGVSNQPQH